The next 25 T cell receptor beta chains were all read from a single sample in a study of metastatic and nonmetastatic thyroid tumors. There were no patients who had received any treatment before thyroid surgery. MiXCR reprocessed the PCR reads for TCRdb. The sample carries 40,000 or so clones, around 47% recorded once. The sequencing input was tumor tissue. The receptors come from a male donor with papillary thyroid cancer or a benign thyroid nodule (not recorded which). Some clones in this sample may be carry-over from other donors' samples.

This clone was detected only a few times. The CDR3 is CASSELNNSPLHF. For the CDR3, the DNA is TGTGCCAGCAGTGAACTAAACAATTCACCCCTCCACTTT. The chain combines TRBV6-1 with TRBJ1-6; D remains unclear. The CDR3 runs 13 residues. The germline V gene has CDR1 MNHNS and CDR2 SASEGT. V dropped 2 bases and J dropped 7 bases, with 6 bases sitting between them.

Here the CDR3 DNA reads TGTGCCAGCGAGGGGACTAGCGGGAGGGCAAACACCGGGGAGCTGTTTTTT. Its protein product is CASEGTSGRANTGELFF. This rearrangement joins TRBV11-1 to TRBJ2-2; 16 nucleotides agree with TRBD2. V dropped 8 bases and J dropped 2; count of bases not matched to a gene: 5. Germline-derived CDR1 and CDR2 are SGHAT and FQDESV (reference sequence). The CDR3 is 17 amino acids.

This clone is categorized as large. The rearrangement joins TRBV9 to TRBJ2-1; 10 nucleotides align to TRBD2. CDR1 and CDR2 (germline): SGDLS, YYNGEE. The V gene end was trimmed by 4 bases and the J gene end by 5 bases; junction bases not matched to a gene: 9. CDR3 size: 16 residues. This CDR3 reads CASSPGRTSGNNEQFF. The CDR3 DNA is TGTGCCAGCAGCCCAGGTAGGACTAGCGGCAACAATGAGCAGTTCTTC.

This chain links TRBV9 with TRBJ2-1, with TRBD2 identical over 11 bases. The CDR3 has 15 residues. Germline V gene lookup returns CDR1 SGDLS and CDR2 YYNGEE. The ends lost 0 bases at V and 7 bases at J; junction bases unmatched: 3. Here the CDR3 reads CASSVGLAGGNEQFF. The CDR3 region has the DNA TGTGCCAGCAGCGTAGGGCTAGCGGGAGGAAATGAGCAGTTCTTC.

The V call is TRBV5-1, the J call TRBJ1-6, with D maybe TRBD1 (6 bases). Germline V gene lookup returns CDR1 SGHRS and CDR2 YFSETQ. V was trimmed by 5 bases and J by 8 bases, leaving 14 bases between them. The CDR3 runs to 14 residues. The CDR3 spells CASRTGFNDSPLHF. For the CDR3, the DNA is TGCGCCAGCAGAACAGGGTTTAATGATTCACCCCTCCACTTT.

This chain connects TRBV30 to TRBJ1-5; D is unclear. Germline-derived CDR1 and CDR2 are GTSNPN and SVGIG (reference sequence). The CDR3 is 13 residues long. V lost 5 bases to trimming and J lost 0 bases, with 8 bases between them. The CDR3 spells CAWGEGSNQPQHF. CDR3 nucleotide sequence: TGTGCCTGGGGTGAGGGTAGCAATCAGCCCCAGCATTTT.

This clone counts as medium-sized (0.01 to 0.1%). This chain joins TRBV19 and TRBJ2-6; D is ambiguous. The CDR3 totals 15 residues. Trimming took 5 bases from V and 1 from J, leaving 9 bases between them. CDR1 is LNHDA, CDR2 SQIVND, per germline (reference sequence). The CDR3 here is CASSPSTSGANVLTF. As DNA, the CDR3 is TGTGCCAGTAGTCCCTCTACATCTGGGGCCAACGTCCTGACTTTC.

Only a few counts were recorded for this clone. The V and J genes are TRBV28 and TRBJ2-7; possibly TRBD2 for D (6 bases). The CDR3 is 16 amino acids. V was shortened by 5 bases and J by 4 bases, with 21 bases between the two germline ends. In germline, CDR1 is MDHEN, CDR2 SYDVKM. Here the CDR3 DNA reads TGTGCCAGCAGTAGTACTTTGCGGGAAGTTGGGTACGAGCAGTACTTC. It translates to CASSSTLREVGYEQYF.

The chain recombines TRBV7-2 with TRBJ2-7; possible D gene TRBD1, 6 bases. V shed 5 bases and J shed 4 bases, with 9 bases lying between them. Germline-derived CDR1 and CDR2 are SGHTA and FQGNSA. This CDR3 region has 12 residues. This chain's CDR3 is CASSEQGYEQYF. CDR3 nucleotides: TGTGCCAGCAGCGAACAGGGATACGAGCAGTACTTC.

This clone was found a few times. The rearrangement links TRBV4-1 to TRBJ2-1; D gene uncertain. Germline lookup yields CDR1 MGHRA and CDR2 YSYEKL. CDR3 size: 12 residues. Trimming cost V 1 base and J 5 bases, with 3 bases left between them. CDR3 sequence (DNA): TGCGCCAGCAGCCAAGGAGACAATGAGCAGTTCTTC. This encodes CASSQGDNEQFF.

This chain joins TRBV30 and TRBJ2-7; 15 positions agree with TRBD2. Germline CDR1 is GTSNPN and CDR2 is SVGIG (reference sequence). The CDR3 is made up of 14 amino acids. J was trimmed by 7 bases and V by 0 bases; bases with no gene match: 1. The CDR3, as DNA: TGTGCCTGGAGTGTAGGACTAGCGGGAGGGGAGCAGTACTTC. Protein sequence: CAWSVGLAGGEQYF.

CDR3 DNA sequence: TGTGCCAGCAGCCTCAGGTCGGGGGACTACGAGCAGTACTTC. It translates to CASSLRSGDYEQYF. The chain is built from TRBV11-3 and TRBJ2-7; a weak D match, TRBD2 (6 bases). This CDR3 has 14 amino acids. V was pared by 5 bases and J by 3 bases, with 14 bases between. Germline values: CDR1 SGHNT, CDR2 YENEEA.

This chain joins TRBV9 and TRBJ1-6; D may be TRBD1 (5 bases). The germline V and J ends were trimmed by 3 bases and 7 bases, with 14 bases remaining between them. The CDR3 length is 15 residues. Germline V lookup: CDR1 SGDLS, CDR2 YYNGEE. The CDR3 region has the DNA TGTGCCAGCAGCGCTCGGACATGGGAGAATTCACCCCTCCACTTT. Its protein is CASSARTWENSPLHF.

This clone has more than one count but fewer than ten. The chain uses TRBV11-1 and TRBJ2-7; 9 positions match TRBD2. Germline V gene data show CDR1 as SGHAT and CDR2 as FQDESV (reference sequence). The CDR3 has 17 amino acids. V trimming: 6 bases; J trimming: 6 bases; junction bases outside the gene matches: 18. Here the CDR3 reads CASSTILASSGKVEQYF. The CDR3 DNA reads TGTGCCAGCAGTACGATATTGGCATCTAGCGGGAAAGTCGAGCAGTACTTC.

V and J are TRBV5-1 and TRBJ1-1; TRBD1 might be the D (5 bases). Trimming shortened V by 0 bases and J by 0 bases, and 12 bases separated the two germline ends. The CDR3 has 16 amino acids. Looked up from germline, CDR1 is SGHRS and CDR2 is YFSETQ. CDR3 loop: CASSLATVPLNTEAFF. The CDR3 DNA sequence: TGCGCCAGCAGCTTGGCGACAGTGCCTTTGAACACTGAAGCTTTCTTT.

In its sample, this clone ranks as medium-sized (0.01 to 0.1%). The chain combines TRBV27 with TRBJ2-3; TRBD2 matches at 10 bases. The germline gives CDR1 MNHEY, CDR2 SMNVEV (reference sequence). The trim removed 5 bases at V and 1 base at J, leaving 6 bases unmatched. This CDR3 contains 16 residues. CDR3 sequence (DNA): TGTGCCAGCAGTCCACGGACTAGCGGAGGCACAGATACGCAGTATTTT. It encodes CASSPRTSGGTDTQYF.

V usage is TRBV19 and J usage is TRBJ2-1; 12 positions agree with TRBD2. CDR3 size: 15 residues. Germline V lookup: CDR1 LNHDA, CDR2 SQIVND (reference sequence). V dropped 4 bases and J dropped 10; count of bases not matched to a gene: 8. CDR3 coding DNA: TGTGCCAGTAGTACCGGACTAGCGGGAACTAAAGAGCAGTTCTTC. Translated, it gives CASSTGLAGTKEQFF.

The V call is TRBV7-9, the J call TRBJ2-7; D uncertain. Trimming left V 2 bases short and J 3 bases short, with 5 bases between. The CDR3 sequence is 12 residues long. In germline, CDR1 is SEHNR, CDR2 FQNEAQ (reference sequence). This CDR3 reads CASSLTDYEQYF. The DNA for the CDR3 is TGTGCCAGCAGCTTAACCGACTACGAGCAGTACTTC.

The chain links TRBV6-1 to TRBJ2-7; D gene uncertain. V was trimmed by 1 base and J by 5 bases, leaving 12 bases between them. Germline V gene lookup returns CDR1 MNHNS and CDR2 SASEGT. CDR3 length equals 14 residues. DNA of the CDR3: TGTGCCAGCAGTGAAGGAGTAGGGCTCGACGAGCAGTACTTC. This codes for CASSEGVGLDEQYF.

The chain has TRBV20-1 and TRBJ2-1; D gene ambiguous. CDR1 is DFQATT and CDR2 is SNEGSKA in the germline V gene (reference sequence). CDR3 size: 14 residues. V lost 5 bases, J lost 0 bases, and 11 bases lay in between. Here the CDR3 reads CSAEDASSYNEQFF. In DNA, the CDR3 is TGCAGTGCTGAGGACGCAAGCTCCTACAATGAGCAGTTCTTC.

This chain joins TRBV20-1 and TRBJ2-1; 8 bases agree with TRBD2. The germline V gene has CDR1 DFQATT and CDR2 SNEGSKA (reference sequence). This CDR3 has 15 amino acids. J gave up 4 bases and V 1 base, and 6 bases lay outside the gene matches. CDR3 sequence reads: CSARVNGRDYNEQFF. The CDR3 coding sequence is TGCAGTGCTAGAGTAAACGGGAGGGATTACAATGAGCAGTTCTTC.

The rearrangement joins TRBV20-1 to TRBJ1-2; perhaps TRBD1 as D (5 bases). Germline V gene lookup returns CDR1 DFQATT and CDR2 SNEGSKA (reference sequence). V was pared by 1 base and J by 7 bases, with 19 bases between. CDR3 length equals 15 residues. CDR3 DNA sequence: TGCAGTGCTAGAGCCTCAGTACGGGGCGAAGCTGGCTACACCTTC. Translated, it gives CSARASVRGEAGYTF.

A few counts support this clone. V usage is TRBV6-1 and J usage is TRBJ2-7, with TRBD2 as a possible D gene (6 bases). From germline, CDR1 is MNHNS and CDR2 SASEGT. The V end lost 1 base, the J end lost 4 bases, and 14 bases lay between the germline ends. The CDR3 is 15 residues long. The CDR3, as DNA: TGTGCCAGCAGTGAAGTAGGAGGGGAAGGATACGAGCAGTACTTC. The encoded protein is CASSEVGGEGYEQYF.

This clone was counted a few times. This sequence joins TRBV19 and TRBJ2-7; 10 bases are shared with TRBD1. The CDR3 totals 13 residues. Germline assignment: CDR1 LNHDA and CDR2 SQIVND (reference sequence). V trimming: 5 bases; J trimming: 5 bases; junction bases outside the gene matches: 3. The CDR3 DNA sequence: TGTGCCAGTAGTGACAGGGGGCTCAACGAGCAGTACTTC. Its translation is CASSDRGLNEQYF. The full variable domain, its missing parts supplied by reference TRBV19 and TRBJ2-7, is DGGITQSPKYLFRKEGQNVTLSCEQNLNHDAMYWYRQDPGQGLRLIYYSQIVNDFQKGDIAEGYSVSREKKESFPLTVTSAQKNPTAFYLCASSDRGLNEQYFGPGTRLTVT.

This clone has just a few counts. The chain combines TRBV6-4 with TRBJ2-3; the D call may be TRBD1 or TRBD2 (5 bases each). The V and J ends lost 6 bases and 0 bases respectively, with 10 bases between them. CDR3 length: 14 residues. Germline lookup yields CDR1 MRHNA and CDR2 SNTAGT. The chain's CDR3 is CASSRDGSTDTQYF. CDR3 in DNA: TGTGCCAGCAGCAGGGACGGTAGCACAGATACGCAGTATTTT.